The entry below gives a single T cell receptor beta chain sequence along with its context. The antigen it binds to is not known. The input lacks base qualities; no much larger clone sits a single base away. This record belongs to a study of brain T cells in children with intractable seizures (dated by TCRdb to the early 2020s). Describing the broader study: A NanoString immunology panel was first used to screen resected brain tissue from 40 to 55 pediatric epilepsy surgery cases for immune gene transcripts. Of the approximately 12 selected surgery cases, pre-surgery blood was also sequenced for eight, so four had brain tissue only. Paper-wide results and their limitations: The patients' HCMV serostatus was not known, and viral specificity was inferred solely from CDR3 sequence similarity. Sequencing depth differed between pre- and post-surgery blood, so clones missing from the pre-surgery sample may reflect undersampling.

The immunoSEQ assay was used to generate TCR beta chain sequences from genomic DNA. On the study's bioinformatics: Any CDR3 sequence that did not begin with the conserved framework cysteine at position 104 was removed by hand. To get clonality, the normalized Shannon's Diversity Index was subtracted from one, giving values from 0 (maximal diversity) to 1 (oligoclonal). Chi-squared comparison-of-proportions tests assessed whether the same CDR3 differed in frequency between samples, such as brain versus blood. Public clonotypes were found through immuneACCESS searches, while the VDJdb browser was used to judge similarity to known antiviral clonotypes. TCRdb provides this immuneACCESS table in a form limited to in-frame rearrangements. Some clones are lacking; in checked studies, under half of them reflect an unresolved V gene, and why the rest are absent is not known. V, J and clone size derive from that table, while D and trimming were established from the DNA sequence. Within this sample are about 41,000 clones, with approximately 90% of them counted one time only. The ten largest clones represent about 6% of the sample.

Read against the paper, the sample's time point label means: resected brain tissue, or blood drawn just prior to surgery. The surgery cases showing the highest brain T cell transcript signatures were chosen for TCR beta chain sequencing of brain tissue and, when available, of blood. Patients had been treated with at least one anti-epileptic drug before surgery. TCR-sequenced patients were children with drug-resistant epilepsy due to tuberous sclerosis complex, focal cortical dysplasia, Rasmussen encephalitis or hemimegalencephaly. The Monarch genomic DNA purification kit was used to extract bulk genomic DNA from unsorted brain tissue and whole blood. This clonotype originated in a girl aged 2-10 years with tuberous sclerosis and intractable seizures. The sample here was peripheral blood, taken at surgery.

The CDR3 reads as follows: CAISDGPRLSYEQYF. In nucleotides, the sequence is TGTGCCATCAGTGATGGGCCAAGACTCTCCTACGAGCAGTACTTC. The rearrangement combines TRBV10-3 with TRBJ2-7; confidence is insufficient to name the D gene. CDR1 and CDR2, looked up from the germline V gene, are ENHRY and SYGVKD. The junction carries 12 bases between V and J, which are trimmed by 3 bases and 0 bases respectively. The CDR3 goes from the cysteine to the phenylalanine over 15 residues. CDR3 DNA only is kept here, 45 bases in frame from base 1.